The 30 T cell receptor beta chains below were found in one sample sequenced in a study of PD-1 blockade in mismatch repair-deficient tumors (dated 2017 in TCRdb). The library was built by means of the immunoSEQ multiplex PCR assay. Sourced from immuneACCESS, this table was stored by TCRdb with only in-frame sequences that have V and J called. A share of the clones is absent; for the studies checked, an unresolved V gene accounts for under half, and the remainder has no known explanation. In all, the sample holds 90,000 to 130,000 clones, and about 80% of those were seen once. 4% to 5% of the sample goes to the ten largest clones. The starting material was peripheral blood, obtained about 13 months after starting pembrolizumab. These receptors were taken from an adult with mismatch repair-deficient cancer.

This chain connects TRBV29-1 to TRBJ1-5, with D possibly TRBD1 on 5 matching bases. This CDR3 spans 15 amino acids. V gave up 2 bases and J gave up 0 bases, with 11 bases separating them. The V gene's germline CDR1 is SQVTM and CDR2 ANQGSEA. CDR3 in amino acids: CSVEFPGISNQPQHF. CDR3 bases: TGCAGCGTTGAATTCCCAGGGATTAGCAATCAGCCCCAGCATTTT.

This clone was recorded a few times. The chain recombines TRBV5-1 with TRBJ2-1, with TRBD2 identical over 9 bases. The CDR3 spans 15 residues. CDR1 and CDR2 (germline): SGHRS, YFSETQ. V shed 5 bases and J 9 bases; nucleotides not matched to a gene: 12. The CDR3 sequence is CASSQAGGRASEQFF. CDR3 DNA sequence: TGCGCCAGCAGTCAGGCTGGCGGGAGGGCCAGTGAGCAGTTCTTC.

The chain combines TRBV20-1 with TRBJ1-2, with D uncertain. V lost 6 bases to trimming and J lost 9 bases, with 14 bases between them. The germline gives CDR1 DFQATT, CDR2 SNEGSKA (reference sequence). The CDR3 is 11 amino acids. CDR3 protein: CSAKRDSSYTF. DNA for the CDR3: TGCAGTGCGAAGCGAGATTCTAGCTACACCTTC.

This chain joins TRBV19 and TRBJ1-5; D might be TRBD1 (5 bases). V was trimmed by 11 bases and J by 4 bases, leaving 18 bases between them. CDR1 is LNHDA, CDR2 SQIVND, per germline (reference sequence). This CDR3 has 14 residues. CDR3 sequence reads: CASDSFQANQPQHF. The DNA for the CDR3 is TGTGCCTCAGACAGTTTTCAAGCTAATCAGCCCCAGCATTTT.

V gene TRBV9 combines with J gene TRBJ2-3; D unresolved. Looked up from germline, CDR1 is SGDLS and CDR2 is YYNGEE. The CDR3 is made up of 13 amino acids. The germline V and J ends were trimmed by 1 base and 2 bases, with 5 bases remaining between them. The CDR3, as DNA: TGTGCCAGCAGCGTAAGGTTCACAGATACGCAGTATTTT. It yields the protein CASSVRFTDTQYF.

The chain employs TRBV9 and TRBJ2-5; 8 nucleotides line up with TRBD1. This CDR3 contains 15 residues. V lost 3 bases to trimming and J lost 4 bases; unmatched junction nucleotides: 8. Germline CDR1 and CDR2: SGDLS and YYNGEE. The CDR3 spells CASSGSTGDGETQYF. In nucleotides, the CDR3 is TGTGCCAGCAGCGGATCGACAGGGGACGGAGAGACCCAGTACTTC.

This clone was seen a handful of times. V is TRBV4-1 and J is TRBJ2-7; 7 bases line up with TRBD1. With V trimmed by 1 base and J by 6 bases, 6 bases remained unmatched. The germline CDR1 and CDR2 sequences are MGHRA and YSYEKL. The CDR3 spans 14 residues. The CDR3 protein is CASSQGQGTSEQYF. The DNA for the CDR3 is TGCGCCAGCAGCCAAGGACAGGGAACTAGCGAGCAGTACTTC.

This chain joins TRBV5-1 and TRBJ2-4, with D perhaps given as TRBD1 or TRBD2 (6 bases each). Trimming took off 5 bases at V and 0 bases at J, with 24 bases between the two ends. This CDR3 is 19 amino acids long. Germline loops: CDR1 SGHRS, CDR2 YFSETQ. Here the CDR3 reads CASRDIIGIGGQAKNIQYF. CDR3 nucleotide sequence: TGCGCCAGCAGGGATATTATCGGTATAGGGGGGCAAGCCAAAAACATTCAGTACTTC. The entire variable domain, with the rest obtained from reference TRBV5-1 and TRBJ2-4, is as follows: KAGVTQTPRYLIKTRGQQVTLSCSPISGHRSVSWYQQTPGQGLQFLFEYFSETQRNKGNFPGRFSGRQFSNSRSEMNVSTLELGDSALYLCASRDIIGIGGQAKNIQYFGAGTRLSVL.

The chain carries TRBV2 and TRBJ2-2; no definite D call. Trimming took off 8 bases at V and 3 bases at J, with 13 bases between the two ends. The CDR3 is made up of 14 amino acids. The V gene's germline CDR1 is SNHLY and CDR2 FYNNEI. CDR3 sequence: CASLGPWDTGELFF. The CDR3 DNA sequence: TGTGCCAGCTTAGGGCCCTGGGACACCGGGGAGCTGTTTTTT.

The chain employs TRBV5-1 and TRBJ2-7, with 8 bases that match TRBD1. Trimming cost V 1 base and J 7 bases; bases outside gene matches: 10. This CDR3 has 15 residues. The germline V gene has CDR1 SGHRS and CDR2 YFSETQ. CDR3 sequence reads: CASSLSGQGGLEQYF. In DNA form, the CDR3 reads TGCGCCAGCAGCTTGTCTGGACAGGGCGGTCTTGAGCAGTACTTC. Based on the CDR3 plus reference TRBV5-1 and TRBJ2-7, the full variable domain is KAGVTQTPRYLIKTRGQQVTLSCSPISGHRSVSWYQQTPGQGLQFLFEYFSETQRNKGNFPGRFSGRQFSNSRSEMNVSTLELGDSALYLCASSLSGQGGLEQYFGPGTRLTVT.

V and J are TRBV6-5 and TRBJ2-5, with D possibly called TRBD1 or TRBD2 (6 bases each). Per the germline V gene, CDR1 is MNHEY and CDR2 is SVGAGI. The CDR3 is 13 amino acids. V lost 8 bases to trimming and J lost 0 bases, with 10 bases between them. The CDR3 reads CASSRGDQETQYF. The CDR3 DNA follows: TGTGCCAGCTCGAGGGGGGACCAAGAGACCCAGTACTTC.

V gene TRBV7-2 combines with J gene TRBJ2-7; 11 nucleotides align to TRBD2. Germline V gene data show CDR1 as SGHTA and CDR2 as FQGNSA. V lost 4 bases to trimming and J lost 1 base; unmatched junction nucleotides: 9. The CDR3 has 17 amino acids. CDR3 protein: CASSYRVAGGFSYEQYF. CDR3 nucleotide sequence: TGTGCCAGCAGCTATAGGGTAGCGGGAGGGTTTTCCTACGAGCAGTACTTC.

J is TRBJ2-7 and V is TRBV7-9, with TRBD2 identical over 9 bases. Germline V gives CDR1 SEHNR, CDR2 FQNEAQ (reference sequence). CDR3 length: 17 residues. The V segment lost 1 base and the J segment 6 bases; nucleotides outside the gene matches: 13. In nucleotides, the CDR3 is TGTGCCAGCAGCTTAGAGGGCCGAATAGCGGGAGACTCCGAGCAGTACTTC. Protein: CASSLEGRIAGDSEQYF.

This clone appeared once. The rearrangement uses TRBV29-1 and TRBJ1-1; 9 bases line up with TRBD1. J was trimmed by 4 bases and V by 0 bases; bases with no gene match: 9. This CDR3 is 16 amino acids long. The germline V gene has CDR1 SQVTM and CDR2 ANQGSEA. The CDR3 sequence is CSVEDTGGSVRTEAFF. The CDR3 DNA reads TGCAGCGTTGAAGATACAGGGGGCTCTGTGCGCACTGAAGCTTTCTTT.

The chain couples TRBV28 to TRBJ2-5; 10 bases are shared with TRBD2. The CDR3 extends over 16 amino acids. The trim removed 5 bases at V and 5 bases at J, leaving 11 bases unmatched. Germline V gene lookup returns CDR1 MDHEN and CDR2 SYDVKM. The CDR3 is CASSTNSGRAFETQYF. The CDR3 nucleotides are TGTGCCAGCAGTACCAACAGCGGGAGGGCCTTTGAGACCCAGTACTTC.

The chain joins TRBV4-1 to TRBJ1-2, with no clear D. Germline lookup yields CDR1 MGHRA and CDR2 YSYEKL. Deletions cut 0 bases from V and 4 bases from J, with 9 bases between. This CDR3 contains 14 residues. The CDR3 reads CASSQDSAGYGYTF. DNA for the CDR3: TGCGCCAGCAGCCAAGATTCAGCGGGCTATGGCTACACCTTC.

The chain couples TRBV11-2 to TRBJ2-1; 12 bases are a match to TRBD2. Trimming took 8 bases from V and 3 from J; bases not matched to a gene: 2. The length of the CDR3 is 14 residues. The V gene's germline CDR1 is SGHAT and CDR2 FQNNGV. For the CDR3, the DNA is TGTGCCAGCCAGGGACTAGCGGGCTACAATGAGCAGTTCTTC. Residues: CASQGLAGYNEQFF.

The rearrangement joins TRBV6-7 to TRBJ2-5; 12 nucleotides agree with TRBD2. TRBV6-7 carries the ORF label, with uncertain function. The CDR3 extends over 17 amino acids. V trimming: 0 bases; J trimming: 5 bases; junction bases outside the gene matches: 7. The CDR3 here is CASSYSPPSGRVETQYF. Here the CDR3 DNA reads TGTGCCAGCAGTTACTCCCCTCCTAGCGGGAGGGTGGAGACCCAGTACTTC.

This chain joins TRBV5-8 and TRBJ2-1; 12 bases agree with TRBD2. The V and J ends lost 4 bases and 2 bases, in that order; junction bases with no gene match: 10. CDR3 length: 18 residues. From germline, CDR1 is SGHTS and CDR2 YDEGEE. The CDR3 nucleotides are TGTGCCAGCAGCCGGACCCGACTAGCGGGAGTAACCTACAATGAGCAGTTCTTC. Amino acid sequence: CASSRTRLAGVTYNEQFF. Using reference TRBV5-8 and TRBJ2-1 for the parts outside the CDR3, the full variable domain is EAGVTQSPTHLIKTRGQQATLRCSPISGHTSVYWYQQALGLGLQFLLWYDEGEERNRGNFPPRFSGRQFPNYSSELNVNALELEDSALYLCASSRTRLAGVTYNEQFFGPGTRLTVL.

The chain joins TRBV7-6 to TRBJ2-3, with 9 bases that match TRBD2. The CDR3 spans 20 residues. Germline CDR1 reads SGHVS; CDR2 reads FNYEAQ. The V and J ends lost 3 bases and 0 bases, in that order; junction bases with no gene match: 16. The CDR3 sequence is CASSFPNVGLAGESTDTQYF. DNA of the CDR3: TGTGCCAGCAGCTTCCCGAACGTAGGTTTAGCGGGAGAAAGCACAGATACGCAGTATTTT.

V gene TRBV5-6 combines with J gene TRBJ2-5; no clear D. CDR3 length: 11 residues. CDR1 and CDR2 from the germline V gene are SGHDT and YYEEEE. Deletions cut 0 bases from V and 7 bases from J, with 4 bases between. DNA of the CDR3: TGTGCCAGCAGCTTGGGACCGACCCAGTACTTC. Its translation: CASSLGPTQYF.

V is TRBV7-2 and J is TRBJ2-1, with D possibly TRBD1 on 5 matching bases. The germline V and J ends were trimmed by 5 bases and 1 base, with 9 bases remaining between them. Germline loops: CDR1 SGHTA, CDR2 FQGNSA. The CDR3 extends over 14 amino acids. CDR3 DNA: TGTGCCAGCAGCAAGACAGAGTCCTACAATGAGCAGTTCTTC. The encoded protein is CASSKTESYNEQFF.

The chain employs TRBV10-3 and TRBJ2-3, with 9 bases that match TRBD2. CDR3 length: 16 amino acids. V lost 0 bases to trimming and J lost 3 bases; unmatched junction nucleotides: 4. Germline CDR1 and CDR2: ENHRY and SYGVKD. CDR3 sequence: CAISESSSGVTDTQYF. CDR3 nucleotides: TGTGCCATCAGTGAGTCGTCTAGCGGGGTGACAGATACGCAGTATTTT.

V is TRBV6-1 and J is TRBJ1-1; 8 nucleotides match TRBD1. Germline CDR1 and CDR2: MNHNS and SASEGT. The CDR3 sequence is 16 residues long. Trimming at V came to 3 bases and at J to 0 bases, leaving 6 bases not matched to a gene. The CDR3 nucleotides read TGTGCCAGCAGTGACCCAGGGGGCGGTATGAACACTGAAGCTTTCTTT. It codes for CASSDPGGGMNTEAFF.

The rearrangement links TRBV11-3 to TRBJ2-1, with 10 nucleotides matching TRBD2. Germline V gene lookup returns CDR1 SGHNT and CDR2 YENEEA. Trimming removed 4 bases from V and 8 bases from J; junction bases left unmatched: 11. The CDR3 sequence is 16 residues long. The CDR3 coding sequence is TGTGCCAGCAGCTCTCGCGGAGCGGGAGGGAACGATGAGCAGTTCTTC. Translating it yields CASSSRGAGGNDEQFF.

CDR3 nucleotide sequence: TGTGCCAGCAGCTTTGGACAGGGGAGCTACGAGCAGTACTTC. Amino acid sequence: CASSFGQGSYEQYF. The chain recombines TRBV11-3 with TRBJ2-7; 9 bases fit TRBD1. Unmatched junction bases numbered 3, after V lost 3 bases and J lost 3 bases. In germline, CDR1 is SGHNT, CDR2 YENEEA. The CDR3 covers 14 residues.

The genes are TRBV2 and TRBJ2-7; the D is unclear. V was shortened by 4 bases and J by 1 base, with 5 bases between the two germline ends. CDR3 size: 12 residues. Germline V gene lookup returns CDR1 SNHLY and CDR2 FYNNEI. In DNA form, the CDR3 reads TGTGCCAGCAGTGCAGAGTCCTACGAGCAGTACTTC. This gives the protein CASSAESYEQYF. Full variable domain (remainder filled in from reference TRBV2 and TRBJ2-7): EPEVTQTPSHQVTQMGQEVILRCVPISNHLYFYWYRQILGQKVEFLVSFYNNEISEKSEIFDDQFSVERPDGSNFTLKIRSTKLEDSAMYFCASSAESYEQYFGPGTRLTVT.

This clone appeared a single time. V and J are TRBV4-3 and TRBJ2-7; D is undetermined. Germline V CDR1 and CDR2: LGHNA, YSLEER. There are 15 residues in the CDR3. The V end lost 4 bases, the J end lost 2 bases, and 15 bases lay between the germline ends. The CDR3 spells CASSLIMGSTYEQYF. As DNA, the CDR3 is TGCGCCAGCAGCCTAATTATGGGGTCTACCTACGAGCAGTACTTC.

The chain uses TRBV9 and TRBJ1-3; D unresolved. The CDR3 length is 14 residues. Trimming took off 0 bases at V and 0 bases at J, with 4 bases between the two ends. CDR1 and CDR2 (germline): SGDLS, YYNGEE. The chain's CDR3 is CASSVADSGNTIYF. The CDR3 DNA reads as TGTGCCAGCAGCGTAGCGGACTCTGGAAACACCATATATTTT.

The J gene is TRBJ2-7, the V gene TRBV11-3, with D possibly TRBD2 on 6 matching bases. The CDR3 has 14 residues. Trimming stripped 2 bases from V and 0 bases from J, with 8 bases between. The germline CDR1 and CDR2 sequences are SGHNT and YENEEA. This CDR3 is CASSLTSSSYEQYF. CDR3 in DNA: TGTGCCAGCAGCTTAACTAGCTCCTCCTACGAGCAGTACTTC. The whole variable domain, filled in from reference TRBV11-3 and TRBJ2-7, reads EAGVVQSPRYKIIEKKQPVAFWCNPISGHNTLYWYLQNLGQGPELLIRYENEEAVDDSQLPKDRFSAERLKGVDSTLKIQPAELGDSAVYLCASSLTSSSYEQYFGPGTRLTVT.